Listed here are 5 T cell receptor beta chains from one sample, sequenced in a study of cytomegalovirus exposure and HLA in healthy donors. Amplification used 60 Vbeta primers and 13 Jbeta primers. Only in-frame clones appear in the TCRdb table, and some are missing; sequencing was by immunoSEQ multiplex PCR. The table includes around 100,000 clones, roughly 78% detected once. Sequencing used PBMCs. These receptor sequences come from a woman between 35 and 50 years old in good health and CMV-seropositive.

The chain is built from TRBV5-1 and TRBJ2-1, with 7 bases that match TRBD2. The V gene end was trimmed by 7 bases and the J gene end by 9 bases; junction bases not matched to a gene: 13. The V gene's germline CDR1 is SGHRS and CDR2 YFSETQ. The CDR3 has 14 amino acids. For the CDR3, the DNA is TGCGCCAGCTGGGTCGGCGGGAGCCCAGGTGAGCAGTTCTTC. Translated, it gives CASWVGGSPGEQFF. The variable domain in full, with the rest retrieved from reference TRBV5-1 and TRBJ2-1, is KAGVTQTPRYLIKTRGQQVTLSCSPISGHRSVSWYQQTPGQGLQFLFEYFSETQRNKGNFPGRFSGRQFSNSRSEMNVSTLELGDSALYLCASWVGGSPGEQFFGPGTRLTVL.

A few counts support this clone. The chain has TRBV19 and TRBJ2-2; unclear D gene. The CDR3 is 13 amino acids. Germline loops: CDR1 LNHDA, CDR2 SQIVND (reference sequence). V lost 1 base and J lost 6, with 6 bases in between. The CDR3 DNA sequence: TGTGCCAGTAGTATAGTACGGGCCGGGGAGCTGTTTTTT. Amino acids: CASSIVRAGELFF.

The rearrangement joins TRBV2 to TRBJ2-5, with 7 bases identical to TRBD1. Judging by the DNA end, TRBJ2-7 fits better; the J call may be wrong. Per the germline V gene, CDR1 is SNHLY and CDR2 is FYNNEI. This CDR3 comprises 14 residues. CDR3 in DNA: TGTGCCAGCAGTAAACAGGGGTCCCTCTACGAGCAGTACTTC. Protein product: CASSKQGSLYEQYF.

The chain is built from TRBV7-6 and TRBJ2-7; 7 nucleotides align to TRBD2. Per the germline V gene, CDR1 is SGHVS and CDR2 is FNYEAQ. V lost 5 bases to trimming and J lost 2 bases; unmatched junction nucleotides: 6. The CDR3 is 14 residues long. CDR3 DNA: TGTGCCAGCAGCCTTTCTAGCGGTCCCTACGAGCAGTACTTC. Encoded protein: CASSLSSGPYEQYF. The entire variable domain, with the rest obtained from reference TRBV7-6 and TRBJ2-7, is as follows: GAGVSQSPRYKVTKRGQDVALRCDPISGHVSLYWYRQALGQGPEFLTYFNYEAQQDKSGLPNDRFSAERPEGSISTLTIQRTEQRDSAMYRCASSLSSGPYEQYFGPGTRLTVT.

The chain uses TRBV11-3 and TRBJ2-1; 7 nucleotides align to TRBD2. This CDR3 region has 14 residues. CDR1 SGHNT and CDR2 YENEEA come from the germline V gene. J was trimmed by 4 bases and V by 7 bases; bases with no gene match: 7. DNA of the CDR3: TGTGCCAGCAAGGGGAGCGGGATGTACAATGAGCAGTTCTTC. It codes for CASKGSGMYNEQFF.